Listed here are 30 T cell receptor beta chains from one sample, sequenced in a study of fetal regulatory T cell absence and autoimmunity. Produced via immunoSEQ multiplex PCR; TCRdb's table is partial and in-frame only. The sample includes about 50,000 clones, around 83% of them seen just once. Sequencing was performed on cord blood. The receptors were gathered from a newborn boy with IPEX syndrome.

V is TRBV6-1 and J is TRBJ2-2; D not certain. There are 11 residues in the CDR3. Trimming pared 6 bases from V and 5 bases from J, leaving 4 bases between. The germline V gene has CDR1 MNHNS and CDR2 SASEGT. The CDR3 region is CASSRTGELFF. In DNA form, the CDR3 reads TGTGCCAGCAGCCGGACCGGGGAGCTGTTTTTT.

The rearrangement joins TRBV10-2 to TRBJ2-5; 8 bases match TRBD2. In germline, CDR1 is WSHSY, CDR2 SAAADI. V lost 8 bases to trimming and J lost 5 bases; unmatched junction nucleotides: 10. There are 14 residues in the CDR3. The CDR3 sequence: CASCGAGGWETQYF. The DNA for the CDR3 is TGCGCCAGCTGTGGGGCGGGGGGTTGGGAGACCCAGTACTTC.

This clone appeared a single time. The CDR3 DNA reads TGTGCCAGTAGTATAACCCAACTAGCGGGGGAATACAATGAGCAGTTCTTC. It is translated as CASSITQLAGEYNEQFF. This rearrangement joins TRBV19 to TRBJ2-1, with 11 bases lining up with TRBD2. CDR1 is LNHDA, CDR2 SQIVND, per germline (reference sequence). V trimming: 2 bases; J trimming: 4 bases; junction bases outside the gene matches: 7. The CDR3 loop spans 17 amino acids.

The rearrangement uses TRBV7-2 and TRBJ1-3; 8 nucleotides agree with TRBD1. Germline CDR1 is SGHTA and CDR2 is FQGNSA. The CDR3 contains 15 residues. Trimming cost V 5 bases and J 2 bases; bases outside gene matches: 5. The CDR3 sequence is CASSPRTGPGNTIYF. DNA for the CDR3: TGTGCCAGCAGCCCGAGGACAGGGCCTGGAAACACCATATATTTT. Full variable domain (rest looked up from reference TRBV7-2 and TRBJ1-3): GAGVSQSPSNKVTEKGKDVELRCDPISGHTALYWYRQSLGQGLEFLIYFQGNSAPDKSGLPSDRFSAERTGGSVSTLTIQRTQQEDSAVYLCASSPRTGPGNTIYFGEGSWLTVV.

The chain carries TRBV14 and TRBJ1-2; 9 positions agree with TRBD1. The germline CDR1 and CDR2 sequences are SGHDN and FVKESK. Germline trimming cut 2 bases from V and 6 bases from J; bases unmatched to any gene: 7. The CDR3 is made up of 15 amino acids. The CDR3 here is CASSQRTGQGNGYTF. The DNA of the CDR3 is TGTGCCAGCAGCCAAAGGACGGGACAGGGTAATGGCTACACCTTC.

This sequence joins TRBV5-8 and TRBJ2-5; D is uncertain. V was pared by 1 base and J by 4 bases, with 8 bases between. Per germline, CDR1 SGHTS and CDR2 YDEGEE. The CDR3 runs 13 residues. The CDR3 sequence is CASSLITGETQYF. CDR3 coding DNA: TGTGCCAGCAGCTTGATTACCGGAGAGACCCAGTACTTC.

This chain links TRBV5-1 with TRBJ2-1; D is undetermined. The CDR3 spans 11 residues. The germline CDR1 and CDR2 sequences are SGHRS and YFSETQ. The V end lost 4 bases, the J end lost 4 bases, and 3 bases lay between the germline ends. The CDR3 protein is CASSDYNEQFF. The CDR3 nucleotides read TGCGCCAGCAGCGATTACAATGAGCAGTTCTTC.

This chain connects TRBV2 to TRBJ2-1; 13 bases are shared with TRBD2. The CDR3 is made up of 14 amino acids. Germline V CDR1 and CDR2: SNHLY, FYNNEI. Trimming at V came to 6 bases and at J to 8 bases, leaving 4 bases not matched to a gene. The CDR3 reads CASRGLAGVHEQFF. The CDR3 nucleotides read TGTGCCAGCAGAGGACTAGCGGGAGTGCATGAGCAGTTCTTC.

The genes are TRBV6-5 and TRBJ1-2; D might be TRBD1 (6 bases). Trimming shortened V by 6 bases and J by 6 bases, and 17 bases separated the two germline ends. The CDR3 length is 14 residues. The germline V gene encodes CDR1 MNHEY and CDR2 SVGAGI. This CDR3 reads CASRRDVRGDGYTF. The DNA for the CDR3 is TGTGCCAGCAGGAGGGACGTTAGGGGGGATGGCTACACCTTC.

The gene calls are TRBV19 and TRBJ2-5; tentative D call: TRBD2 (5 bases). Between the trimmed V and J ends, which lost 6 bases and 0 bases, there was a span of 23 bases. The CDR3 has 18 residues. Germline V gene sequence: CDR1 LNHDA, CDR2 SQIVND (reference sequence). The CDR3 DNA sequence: TGTGCCAGTAGGTCAGTAGTCCAGTCACGGAGGTACCAAGAGACCCAGTACTTC. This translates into CASRSVVQSRRYQETQYF.

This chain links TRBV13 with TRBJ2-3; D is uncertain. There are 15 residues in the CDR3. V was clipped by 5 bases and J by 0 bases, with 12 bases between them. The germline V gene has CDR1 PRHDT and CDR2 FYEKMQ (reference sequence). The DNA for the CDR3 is TGTGCCAGCAGCCCCCTGGGCCCTAGCACAGATACGCAGTATTTT. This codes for CASSPLGPSTDTQYF.

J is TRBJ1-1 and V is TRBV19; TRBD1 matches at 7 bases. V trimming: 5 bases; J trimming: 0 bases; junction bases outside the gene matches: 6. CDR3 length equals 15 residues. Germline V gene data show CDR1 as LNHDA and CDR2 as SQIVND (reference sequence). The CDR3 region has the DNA TGTGCCAGTAGTGTAAACAGGGGCATGAACACTGAAGCTTTCTTT. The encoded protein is CASSVNRGMNTEAFF.

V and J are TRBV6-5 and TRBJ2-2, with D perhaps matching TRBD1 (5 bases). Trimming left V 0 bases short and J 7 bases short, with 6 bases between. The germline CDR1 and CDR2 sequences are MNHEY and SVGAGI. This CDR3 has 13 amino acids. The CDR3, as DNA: TGTGCCAGCAGTTACTCACAGGTCGGGGAGCTGTTTTTT. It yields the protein CASSYSQVGELFF.

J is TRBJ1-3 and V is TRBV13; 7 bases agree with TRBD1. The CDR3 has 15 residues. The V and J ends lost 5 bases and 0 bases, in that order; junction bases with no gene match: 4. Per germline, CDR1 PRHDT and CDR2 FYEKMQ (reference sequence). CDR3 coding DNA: TGTGCCAGCAGCGTGGGACAGATCTCTGGAAACACCATATATTTT. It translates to CASSVGQISGNTIYF. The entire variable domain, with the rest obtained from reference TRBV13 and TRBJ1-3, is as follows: AAGVIQSPRHLIKEKRETATLKCYPIPRHDTVYWYQQGPGQDPQFLISFYEKMQSDKGSIPDRFSAQQFSDYHSELNMSSLELGDSALYFCASSVGQISGNTIYFGEGSWLTVV.

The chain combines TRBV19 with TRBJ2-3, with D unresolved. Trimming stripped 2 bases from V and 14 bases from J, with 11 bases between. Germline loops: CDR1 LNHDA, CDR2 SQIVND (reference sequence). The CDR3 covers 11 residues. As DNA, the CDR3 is TGTGCCAGTAGTATAATAGTATTGTGGTATTTT. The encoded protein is CASSIIVLWYF.

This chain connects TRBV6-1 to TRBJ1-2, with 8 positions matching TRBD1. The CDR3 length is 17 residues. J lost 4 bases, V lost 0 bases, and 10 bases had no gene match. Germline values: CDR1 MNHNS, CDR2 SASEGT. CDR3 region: CASSEARNPGGVYGYTF. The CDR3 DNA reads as TGTGCCAGCAGTGAAGCGCGAAATCCAGGGGGCGTCTATGGCTACACCTTC.

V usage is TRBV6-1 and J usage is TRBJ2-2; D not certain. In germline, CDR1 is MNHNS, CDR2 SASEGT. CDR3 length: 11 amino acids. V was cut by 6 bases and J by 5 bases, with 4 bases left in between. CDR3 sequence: CASRTTGELFF. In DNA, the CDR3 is TGTGCCAGCAGGACAACCGGGGAGCTGTTTTTT.

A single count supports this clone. This chain's CDR3 is CAISESGLDYLREQFF. The DNA of the CDR3 is TGTGCCATCAGTGAATCAGGACTAGATTATCTTCGTGAGCAGTTCTTC. The chain is built from TRBV10-3 and TRBJ2-1, with 7 positions matching TRBD2. From germline, CDR1 is ENHRY and CDR2 SYGVKD. This CDR3 comprises 16 residues. V lost 3 bases, J lost 9 bases, and 14 bases stayed unmatched.

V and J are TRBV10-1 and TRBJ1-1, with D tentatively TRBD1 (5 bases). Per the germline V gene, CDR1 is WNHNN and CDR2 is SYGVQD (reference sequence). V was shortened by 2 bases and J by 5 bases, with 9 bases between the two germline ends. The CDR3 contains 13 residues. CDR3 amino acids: CASSEHPGTEAFF. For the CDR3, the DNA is TGCGCCAGCAGTGAGCACCCAGGGACTGAAGCTTTCTTT.

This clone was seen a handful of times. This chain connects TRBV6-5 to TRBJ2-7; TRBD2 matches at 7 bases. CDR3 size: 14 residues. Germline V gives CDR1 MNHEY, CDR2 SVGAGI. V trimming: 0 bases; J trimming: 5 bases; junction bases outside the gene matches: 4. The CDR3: CASSYSVLANEQYF. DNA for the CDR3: TGTGCCAGCAGTTACTCGGTACTAGCGAACGAGCAGTACTTC.

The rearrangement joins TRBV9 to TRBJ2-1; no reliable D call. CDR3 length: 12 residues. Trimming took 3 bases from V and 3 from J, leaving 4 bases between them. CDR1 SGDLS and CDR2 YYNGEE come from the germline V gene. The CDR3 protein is CASSDDYNEQFF. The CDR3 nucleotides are TGTGCCAGCAGCGACGACTACAATGAGCAGTTCTTC.

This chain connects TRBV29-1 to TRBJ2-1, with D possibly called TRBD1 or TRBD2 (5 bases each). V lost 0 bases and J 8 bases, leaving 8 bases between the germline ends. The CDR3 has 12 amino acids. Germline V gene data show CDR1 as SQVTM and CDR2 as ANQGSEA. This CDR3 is CSVEDRDDEQFF. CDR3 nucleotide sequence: TGCAGCGTTGAAGATCGGGACGATGAGCAGTTCTTC.

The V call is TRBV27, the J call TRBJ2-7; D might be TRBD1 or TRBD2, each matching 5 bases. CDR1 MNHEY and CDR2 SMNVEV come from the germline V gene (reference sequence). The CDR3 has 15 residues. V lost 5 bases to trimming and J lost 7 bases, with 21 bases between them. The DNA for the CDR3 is TGTGCCAGCAGTAGAGCCGGGACCCGAAGCGGAGAGCAGTACTTC. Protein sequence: CASSRAGTRSGEQYF.

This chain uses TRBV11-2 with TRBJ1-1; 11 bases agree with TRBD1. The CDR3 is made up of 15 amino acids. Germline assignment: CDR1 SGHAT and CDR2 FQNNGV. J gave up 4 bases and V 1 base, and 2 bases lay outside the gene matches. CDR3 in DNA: TGTGCCAGCAGCTTAGTAGGGACAGGGGGCACTGAAGCTTTCTTT. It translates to CASSLVGTGGTEAFF.

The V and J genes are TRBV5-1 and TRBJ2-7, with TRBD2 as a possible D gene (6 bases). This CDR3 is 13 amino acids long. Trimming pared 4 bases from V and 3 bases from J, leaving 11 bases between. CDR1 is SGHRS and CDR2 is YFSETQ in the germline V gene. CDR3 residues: CASSPGLFYEQYF. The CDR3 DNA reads TGCGCCAGCAGCCCGGGACTCTTCTACGAGCAGTACTTC.

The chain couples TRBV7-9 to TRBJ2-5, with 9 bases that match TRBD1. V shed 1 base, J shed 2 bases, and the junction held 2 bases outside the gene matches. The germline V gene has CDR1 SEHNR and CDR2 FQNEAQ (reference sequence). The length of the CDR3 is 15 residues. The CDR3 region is CASSLGDRAQETQYF. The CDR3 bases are TGTGCCAGCAGCTTAGGGGACAGGGCGCAAGAGACCCAGTACTTC.

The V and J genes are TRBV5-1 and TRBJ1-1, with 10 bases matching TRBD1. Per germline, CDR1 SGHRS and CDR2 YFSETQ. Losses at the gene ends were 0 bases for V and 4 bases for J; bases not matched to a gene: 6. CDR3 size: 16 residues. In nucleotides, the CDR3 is TGCGCCAGCAGCTTGGCCCCGGACAGGGGGGCCACTGAAGCTTTCTTT. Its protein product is CASSLAPDRGATEAFF.

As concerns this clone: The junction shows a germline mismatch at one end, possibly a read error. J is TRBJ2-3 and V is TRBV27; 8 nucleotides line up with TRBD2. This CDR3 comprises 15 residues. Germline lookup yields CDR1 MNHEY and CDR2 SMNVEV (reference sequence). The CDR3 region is CASSYSSGKTDTRYF. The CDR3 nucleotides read TGTGCCAGCAGTTACAGTAGCGGGAAAACAGATACGCGGTATTTT.

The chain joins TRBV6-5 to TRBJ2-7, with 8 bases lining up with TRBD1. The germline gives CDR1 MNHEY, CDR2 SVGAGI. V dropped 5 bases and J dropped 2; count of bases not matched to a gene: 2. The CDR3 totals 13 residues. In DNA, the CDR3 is TGTGCCAGCAGTCCGGACAGGGCCTACGAGCAGTACTTC. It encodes CASSPDRAYEQYF.

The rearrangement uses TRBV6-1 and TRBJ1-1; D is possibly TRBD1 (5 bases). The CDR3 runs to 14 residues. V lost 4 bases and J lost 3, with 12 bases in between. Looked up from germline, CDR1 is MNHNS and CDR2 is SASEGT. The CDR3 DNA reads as TGTGCCAGCAGTGGGGGACGGACGCACACTGAAGCTTTCTTT. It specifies CASSGGRTHTEAFF.